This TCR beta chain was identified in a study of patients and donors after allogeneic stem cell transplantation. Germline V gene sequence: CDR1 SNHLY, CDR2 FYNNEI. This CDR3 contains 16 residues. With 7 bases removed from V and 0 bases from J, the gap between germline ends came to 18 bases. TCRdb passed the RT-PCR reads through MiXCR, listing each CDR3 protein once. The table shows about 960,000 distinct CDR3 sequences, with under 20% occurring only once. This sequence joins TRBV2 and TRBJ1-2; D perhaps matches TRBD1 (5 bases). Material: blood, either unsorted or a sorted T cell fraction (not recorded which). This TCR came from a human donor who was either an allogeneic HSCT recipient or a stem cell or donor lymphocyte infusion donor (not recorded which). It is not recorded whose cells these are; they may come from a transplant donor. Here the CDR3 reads CASTRPTDTTNYGYTF. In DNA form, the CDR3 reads TGTGCCAGCACAAGACCGACAGATACTACTAACTATGGCTACACCTTC.